A single sample is the source of the 12 T cell receptor beta chains below, sequenced in a study of OX40 agonist ivuxolimab in advanced cancers. The data were produced by immunoSEQ multiplex PCR, yet TCRdb's version contains in-frame clones alone and is incomplete. The data hold around 70,000 clones, with around 84% observed a single time. Sequenced material: CD4+ or CD8+ T cells sorted from blood, taken in a trial of the OX40 agonist ivuxolimab. The receptors here all came from an adult with an advanced solid tumor such as melanoma, head and neck, liver or kidney cancer.

J is TRBJ1-5 and V is TRBV7-6; D not resolved. The CDR3 length is 13 residues. Germline V CDR1 and CDR2: SGHVS, FNYEAQ. Trimming removed 7 bases from V and 3 bases from J, with 10 bases in between. The CDR3 is CASTAGNNQPQHF. The DNA for the CDR3 is TGTGCCAGCACCGCTGGGAACAATCAGCCCCAGCATTTT. Combining the CDR3 with reference TRBV7-6 and TRBJ1-5 gives the whole variable domain GAGVSQSPRYKVTKRGQDVALRCDPISGHVSLYWYRQALGQGPEFLTYFNYEAQQDKSGLPNDRFSAERPEGSISTLTIQRTEQRDSAMYRCASTAGNNQPQHFGDGTRLSIL.

The chain couples TRBV30 to TRBJ1-6; D call uncertain. The CDR3 contains 13 residues. The germline V gene encodes CDR1 GTSNPN and CDR2 SVGIG (reference sequence). Trimming stripped 0 bases from V and 7 bases from J, with 7 bases between. This CDR3 is CAWSVRENSPLHF. The CDR3 nucleotides read TGTGCCTGGAGTGTACGGGAGAATTCACCCCTCCACTTT.

This clone was seen once. The genes are TRBV4-1 and TRBJ1-4; 7 bases align to TRBD1. The CDR3 contains 16 residues. V gave up 4 bases and J gave up 8 bases; unmatched junction bases: 13. Germline V lookup: CDR1 MGHRA, CDR2 YSYEKL. The CDR3 bases are TGCGCCAGCAGCCGCCGGGGAGGGGGCGATAGGGAAAAACTGTTTTTT. It translates to CASSRRGGGDREKLFF.

The chain links TRBV5-1 to TRBJ2-3; D gene unclear. CDR1 and CDR2 from the germline V gene are SGHRS and YFSETQ. Trimming took off 0 bases at V and 3 bases at J, with 11 bases between the two ends. There are 15 residues in the CDR3. Here the CDR3 DNA reads TGCGCCAGCAGCTTGGTCCCCCTAGGGACAGATACGCAGTATTTT. Amino acid sequence: CASSLVPLGTDTQYF.

This clone was found once. The genes are TRBV6-1 and TRBJ2-2, with 11 bases identical to TRBD1. The CDR3 loop spans 14 amino acids. The V gene's germline CDR1 is MNHNS and CDR2 SASEGT. With V trimmed by 10 bases and J by 8 bases, 9 bases remained unmatched. The CDR3 here is CAKKRDRGSGELFF. The CDR3 nucleotides are TGTGCCAAAAAAAGGGACAGGGGGTCTGGGGAGCTGTTTTTT.

This chain uses TRBV10-3 with TRBJ2-2; TRBD2 matches 10 bases. V shed 6 bases and J 6 bases; nucleotides not matched to a gene: 10. The CDR3 loop spans 16 amino acids. Germline V lookup: CDR1 ENHRY, CDR2 SYGVKD. CDR3 amino acids: CAISWGLAGVSGELFF. For the CDR3, the DNA is TGTGCCATCAGCTGGGGGCTAGCGGGAGTCTCCGGGGAGCTGTTTTTT.

The rearrangement joins TRBV28 to TRBJ1-5; tentatively, D is TRBD1 (5 bases). Trimming left V 2 bases short and J 4 bases short, with 12 bases between. In germline, CDR1 is MDHEN, CDR2 SYDVKM. The CDR3 has 15 residues. DNA of the CDR3: TGTGCCAGCAGTTTAGTGGCCGGGGGAAATCAGCCCCAGCATTTT. It codes for CASSLVAGGNQPQHF.

For the CDR3, the DNA is TGTGCCAGCAGCTTGAATACCGATCGAGGCTACACCTTC. Protein product: CASSLNTDRGYTF. The chain joins TRBV4-2 to TRBJ1-2; D unresolved. The germline V gene encodes CDR1 LGHNA and CDR2 YNFKEQ. The CDR3 has 13 residues. Trimming stripped 5 bases from V and 8 bases from J, with 15 bases between.

The chain employs TRBV11-2 and TRBJ2-7, with 7 nucleotides matching TRBD1. The CDR3 contains 15 residues. After removal of 3 bases from V and 6 bases from J, the junction contained 11 bases not matched to a gene. Germline assignment: CDR1 SGHAT and CDR2 FQNNGV. CDR3 in amino acids: CASSFTGTEGSEQYF. DNA for the CDR3: TGTGCCAGCAGCTTTACCGGGACAGAAGGCTCCGAGCAGTACTTC.

This clone was observed a single time. The chain combines TRBV7-2 with TRBJ1-3; D remains ambiguous. CDR1 and CDR2 (germline): SGHTA, FQGNSA. Trimming took off 1 base at V and 2 bases at J, with 6 bases between the two ends. The CDR3 is 14 amino acids. The CDR3 loop reads CASSLGATGNTIYF. In DNA, the CDR3 is TGTGCCAGCAGCTTAGGGGCTACTGGAAACACCATATATTTT.

This chain connects TRBV9 to TRBJ2-5; 7 bases agree with TRBD1. The CDR3 has 15 amino acids. The ends lost 4 bases at V and 4 bases at J; junction bases unmatched: 10. Germline CDR1 and CDR2: SGDLS and YYNGEE. CDR3 bases: TGTGCCAGCAGCACACGACAGGGCCGGGGAGAGACCCAGTACTTC. It translates to CASSTRQGRGETQYF.

This clone was detected once. The V and J genes are TRBV7-6 and TRBJ2-3; TRBD2 matches 11 bases. CDR1 SGHVS and CDR2 FNYEAQ come from the germline V gene. Losses at the gene ends were 5 bases for V and 2 bases for J; bases not matched to a gene: 12. This CDR3 comprises 18 residues. CDR3 amino acids: CASSAGPGLAAYTDTQYF. In nucleotides, the CDR3 is TGTGCCAGCAGCGCGGGTCCGGGACTAGCGGCTTACACAGATACGCAGTATTTT.